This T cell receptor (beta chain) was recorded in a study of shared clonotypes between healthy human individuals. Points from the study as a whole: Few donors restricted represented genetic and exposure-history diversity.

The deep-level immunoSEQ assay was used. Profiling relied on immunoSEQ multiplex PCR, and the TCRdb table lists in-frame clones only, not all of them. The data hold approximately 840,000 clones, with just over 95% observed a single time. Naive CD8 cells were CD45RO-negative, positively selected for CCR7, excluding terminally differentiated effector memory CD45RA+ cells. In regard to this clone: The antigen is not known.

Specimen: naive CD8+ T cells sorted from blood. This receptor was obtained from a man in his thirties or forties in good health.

The CDR3: CTSSQDHGVSSRYEQYF. The CDR3 DNA follows: TGCACCAGCAGCCAAGATCACGGGGTTTCATCGCGCTACGAGCAGTACTTC. The V and J genes are TRBV1 and TRBJ2-7; TRBD2 is the table's D call, not checked against the DNA. TRBV1 is annotated as a pseudogene. This CDR3 contains 17 residues.